This T cell receptor beta chain emerged from a study of cytomegalovirus exposure and HLA in healthy donors. Overall study results and limits: With later analysis, a missense DCLRE1C variant became linked to TCR beta V- and J-gene trimming. Prior analysis indicated that the majority of TCR beta V segments exhibited productivity approximately 87% or approximately 30% of the time.

Germline CDR1 and CDR2: SGHTA and FQGTGA. V trimming: 6 bases; J trimming: 6 bases; junction bases outside the gene matches: 2. The CDR3 loop spans 12 amino acids. Details on this clone: Antigen: not known.

PCR used 60 Vbeta primers and 13 Jbeta primers. This table comes from immunoSEQ multiplex PCR, and its TCRdb copy is limited to in-frame clones, with some not included. The listing contains approximately 93,000 clones. The TCR comes from a young woman in good health and CMV-seronegative. The chain links TRBV7-3 to TRBJ2-1, with 7 bases identical to TRBD1. Sequencing was performed on PBMCs. The CDR3 protein is CASRSGGNEQFF. CDR3 sequence (DNA): TGTGCCAGCAGGTCAGGGGGCAATGAGCAGTTCTTC.